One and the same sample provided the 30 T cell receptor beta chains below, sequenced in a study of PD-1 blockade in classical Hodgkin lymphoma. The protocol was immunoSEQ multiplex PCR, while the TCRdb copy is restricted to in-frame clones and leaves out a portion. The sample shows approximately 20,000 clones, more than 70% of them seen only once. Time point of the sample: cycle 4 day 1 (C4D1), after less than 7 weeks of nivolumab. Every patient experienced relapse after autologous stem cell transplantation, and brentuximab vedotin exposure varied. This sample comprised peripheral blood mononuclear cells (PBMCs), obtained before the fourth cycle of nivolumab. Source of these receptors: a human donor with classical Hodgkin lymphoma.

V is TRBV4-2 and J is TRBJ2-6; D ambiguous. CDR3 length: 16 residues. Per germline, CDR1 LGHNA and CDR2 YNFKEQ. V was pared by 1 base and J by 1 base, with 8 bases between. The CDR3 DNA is TGTGCCAGCAGCCAAGTGTCCACGTCTGGGGCCAACGTCCTGACTTTC. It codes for CASSQVSTSGANVLTF.

In DNA form, the CDR3 reads TGTGCCAGCAGCTTGGTCGGCAGGTCCTACGAGCAGTACTTC. As protein: CASSLVGRSYEQYF. The chain links TRBV5-5 to TRBJ2-7; the D is unclear. CDR3 length: 14 amino acids. In germline, CDR1 is SGHKS, CDR2 YYEKEE (reference sequence). The germline V and J ends were trimmed by 0 bases and 1 base, with 8 bases remaining between them.

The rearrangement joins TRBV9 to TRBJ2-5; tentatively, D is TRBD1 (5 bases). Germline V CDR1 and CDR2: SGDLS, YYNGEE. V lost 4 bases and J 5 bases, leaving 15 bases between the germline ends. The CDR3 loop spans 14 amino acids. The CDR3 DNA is TGTGCCAGCAGCCAAGGAACAGGTGGGGAGACCCAGTACTTC. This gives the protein CASSQGTGGETQYF.

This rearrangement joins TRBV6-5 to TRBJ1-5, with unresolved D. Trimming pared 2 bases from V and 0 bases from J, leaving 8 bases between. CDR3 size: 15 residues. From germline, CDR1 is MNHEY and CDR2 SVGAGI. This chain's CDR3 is CASSYRQASNQPQHF. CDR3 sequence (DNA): TGTGCCAGCAGTTACCGGCAGGCTAGCAATCAGCCCCAGCATTTT.

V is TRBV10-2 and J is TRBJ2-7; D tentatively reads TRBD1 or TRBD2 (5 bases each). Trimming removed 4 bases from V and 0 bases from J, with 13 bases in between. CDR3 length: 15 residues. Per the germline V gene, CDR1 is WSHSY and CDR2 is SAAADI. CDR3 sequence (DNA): TGCGCCAGCAGTGTCGGGGCCCCGAGCTCCTACGAGCAGTACGTC. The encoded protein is CASSVGAPSSYEQYV.

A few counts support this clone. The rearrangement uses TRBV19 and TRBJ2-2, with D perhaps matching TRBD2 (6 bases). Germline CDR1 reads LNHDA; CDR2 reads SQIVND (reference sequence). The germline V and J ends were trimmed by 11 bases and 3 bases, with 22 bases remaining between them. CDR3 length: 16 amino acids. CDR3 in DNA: TGTGCCTCTGGGCTCTGGCTAGCGTGGGACACCGGGGAGCTGTTTTTT. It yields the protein CASGLWLAWDTGELFF.

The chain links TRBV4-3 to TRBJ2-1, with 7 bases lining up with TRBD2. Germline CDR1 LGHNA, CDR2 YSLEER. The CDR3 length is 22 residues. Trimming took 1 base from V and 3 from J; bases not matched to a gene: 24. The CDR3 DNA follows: TGCGCCAGCAGCCAAGTAGAGATGGGACTACCTCGAGGATATAGAGGCTACAATGAGCAGTTCTTC. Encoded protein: CASSQVEMGLPRGYRGYNEQFF.

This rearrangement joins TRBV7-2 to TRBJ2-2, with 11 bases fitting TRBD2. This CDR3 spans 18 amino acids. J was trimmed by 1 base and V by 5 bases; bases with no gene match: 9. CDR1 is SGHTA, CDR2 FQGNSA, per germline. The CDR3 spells CASSPSGLAGGNTGELFF. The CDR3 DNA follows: TGTGCCAGCAGCCCTAGCGGTCTAGCGGGGGGGAACACCGGGGAGCTGTTTTTT.

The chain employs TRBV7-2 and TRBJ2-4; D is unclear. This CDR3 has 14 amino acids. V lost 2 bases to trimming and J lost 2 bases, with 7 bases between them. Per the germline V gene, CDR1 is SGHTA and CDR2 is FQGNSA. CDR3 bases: TGTGCCAGCAGCTTAACGGCCCCCAAAAACATTCAGTACTTC. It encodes CASSLTAPKNIQYF.

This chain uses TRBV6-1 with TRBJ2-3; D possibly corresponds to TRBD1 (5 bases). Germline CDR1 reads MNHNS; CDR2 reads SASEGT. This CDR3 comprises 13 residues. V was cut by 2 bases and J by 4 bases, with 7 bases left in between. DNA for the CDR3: TGTGCCAGCAGTGAAACAGGTCCAGATACGCAGTATTTT. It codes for CASSETGPDTQYF.

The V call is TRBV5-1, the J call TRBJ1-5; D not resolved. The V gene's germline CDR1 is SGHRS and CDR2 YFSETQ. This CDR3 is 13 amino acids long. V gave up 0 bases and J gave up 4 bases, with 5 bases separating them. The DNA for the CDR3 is TGCGCCAGCAGCTTGGACCCAAATCAGCCCCAGCATTTT. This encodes CASSLDPNQPQHF.

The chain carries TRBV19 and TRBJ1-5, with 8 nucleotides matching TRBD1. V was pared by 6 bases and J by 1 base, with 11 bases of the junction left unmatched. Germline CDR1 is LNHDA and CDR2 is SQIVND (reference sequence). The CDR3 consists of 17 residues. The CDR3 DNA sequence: TGTGCCAGTAGGCCTAGACAGGGGTTCGGGAGCAATCAGCCCCAGCATTTT. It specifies CASRPRQGFGSNQPQHF.

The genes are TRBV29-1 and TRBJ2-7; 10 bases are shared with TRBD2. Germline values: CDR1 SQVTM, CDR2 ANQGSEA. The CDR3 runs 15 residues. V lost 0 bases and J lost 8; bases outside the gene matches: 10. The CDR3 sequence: CSVEDWSGRGGQQYF. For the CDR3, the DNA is TGCAGCGTTGAAGATTGGAGCGGGAGGGGTGGGCAGCAGTACTTC.

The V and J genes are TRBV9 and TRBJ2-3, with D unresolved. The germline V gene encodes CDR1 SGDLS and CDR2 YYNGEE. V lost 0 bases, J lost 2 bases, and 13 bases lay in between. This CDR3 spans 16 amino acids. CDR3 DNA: TGTGCCAGCAGCGTAGTAGGATCCAGCCCCACAGATACGCAGTATTTT. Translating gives CASSVVGSSPTDTQYF.

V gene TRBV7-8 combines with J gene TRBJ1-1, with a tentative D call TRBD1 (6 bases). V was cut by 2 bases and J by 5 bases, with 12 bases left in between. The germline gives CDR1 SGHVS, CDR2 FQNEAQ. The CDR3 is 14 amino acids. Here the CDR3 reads CASSLKQGWTEAFF. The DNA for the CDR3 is TGTGCCAGCAGCTTAAAACAGGGTTGGACTGAAGCTTTCTTT.

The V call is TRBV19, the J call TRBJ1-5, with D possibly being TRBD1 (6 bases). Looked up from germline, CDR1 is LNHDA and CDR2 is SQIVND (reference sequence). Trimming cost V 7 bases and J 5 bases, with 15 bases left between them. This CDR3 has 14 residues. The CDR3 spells CASIPDRRDQPQHF. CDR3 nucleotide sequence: TGTGCCAGTATTCCGGACAGAAGGGATCAGCCCCAGCATTTT.

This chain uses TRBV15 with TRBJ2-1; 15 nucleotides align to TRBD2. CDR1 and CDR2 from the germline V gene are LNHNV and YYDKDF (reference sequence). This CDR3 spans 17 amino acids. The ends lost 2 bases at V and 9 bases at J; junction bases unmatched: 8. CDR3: CATSRTGLAGGPGEQFF. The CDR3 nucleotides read TGTGCCACCAGCAGAACTGGACTAGCGGGGGGGCCGGGTGAGCAGTTCTTC.

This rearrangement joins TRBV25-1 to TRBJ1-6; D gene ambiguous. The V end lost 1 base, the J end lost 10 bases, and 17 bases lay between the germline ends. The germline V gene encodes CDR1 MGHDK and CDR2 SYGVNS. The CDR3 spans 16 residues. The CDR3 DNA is TGTGCCAGCAGTGAATTTGACGTGGGTCTGGGGTCACCCCTCCACTTT. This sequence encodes CASSEFDVGLGSPLHF.

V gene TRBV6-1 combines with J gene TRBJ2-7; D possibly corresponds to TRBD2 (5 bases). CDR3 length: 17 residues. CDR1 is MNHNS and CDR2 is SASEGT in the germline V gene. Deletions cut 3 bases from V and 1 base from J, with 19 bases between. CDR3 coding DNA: TGTGCCAGCAGTGATAGGTCGAGGGAAGGGTTTTCCTACGAGCAGTACTTC. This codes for CASSDRSREGFSYEQYF.

The CDR3 reads CASSVGLWETQYF. The DNA for the CDR3 is TGTGCCAGCAGCGTAGGTCTTTGGGAGACCCAGTACTTC. This rearrangement joins TRBV7-2 to TRBJ2-5; D remains unclear. Between the trimmed V and J ends, which lost 5 bases and 5 bases, there was a span of 12 bases. The germline V gene has CDR1 SGHTA and CDR2 FQGNSA. The CDR3 sequence is 13 residues long.

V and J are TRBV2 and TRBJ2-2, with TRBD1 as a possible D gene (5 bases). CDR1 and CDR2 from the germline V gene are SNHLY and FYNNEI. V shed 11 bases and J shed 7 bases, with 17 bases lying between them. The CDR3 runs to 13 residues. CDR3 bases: TGTGCCTCTGACTTCAGGGCGGACGGGGAGCTGTTTTTT. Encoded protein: CASDFRADGELFF.

This CDR3 reads CASRGWTGVDNEQFF. Here the CDR3 DNA reads TGCGCCAGCAGGGGATGGACAGGGGTGGACAATGAGCAGTTCTTC. V and J are TRBV4-1 and TRBJ2-1, with 9 bases identical to TRBD1. J gave up 5 bases and V 6 bases, and 8 bases lay outside the gene matches. CDR1 and CDR2 (germline): MGHRA, YSYEKL. This CDR3 contains 15 residues.

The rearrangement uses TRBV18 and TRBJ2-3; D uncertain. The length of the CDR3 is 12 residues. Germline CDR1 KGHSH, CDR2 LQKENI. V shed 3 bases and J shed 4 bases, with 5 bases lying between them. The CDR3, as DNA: TGTGCCAGCTCACCGGCCTCAGATACGCAGTATTTT. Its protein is CASSPASDTQYF.

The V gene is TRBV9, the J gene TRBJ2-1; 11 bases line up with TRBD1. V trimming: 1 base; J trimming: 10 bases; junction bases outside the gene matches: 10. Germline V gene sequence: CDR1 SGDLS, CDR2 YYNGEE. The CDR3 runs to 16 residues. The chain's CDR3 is CASSVYGTGGMEEQFF. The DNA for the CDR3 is TGTGCCAGCAGCGTATACGGGACAGGGGGTATGGAGGAGCAGTTCTTC.

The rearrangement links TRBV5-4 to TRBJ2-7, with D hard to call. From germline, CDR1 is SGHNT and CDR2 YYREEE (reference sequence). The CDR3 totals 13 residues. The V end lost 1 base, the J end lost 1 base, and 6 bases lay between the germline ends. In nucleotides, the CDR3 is TGTGCCAGCAGCTTGAGCCAGTCCTACGAGCAGTACTTC. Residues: CASSLSQSYEQYF.

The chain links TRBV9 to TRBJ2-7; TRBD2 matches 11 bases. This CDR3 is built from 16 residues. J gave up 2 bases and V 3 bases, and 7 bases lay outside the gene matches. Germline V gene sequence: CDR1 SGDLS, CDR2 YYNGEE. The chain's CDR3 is CASSEGLAGGPYEQYF. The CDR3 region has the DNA TGTGCCAGCAGCGAGGGGCTAGCGGGAGGTCCCTACGAGCAGTACTTC.

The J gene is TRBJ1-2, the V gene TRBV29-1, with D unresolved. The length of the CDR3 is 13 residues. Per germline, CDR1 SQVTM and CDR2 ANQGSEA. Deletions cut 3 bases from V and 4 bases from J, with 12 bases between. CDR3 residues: CSVDAGRGYGYTF. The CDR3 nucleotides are TGCAGCGTTGACGCAGGTCGGGGCTATGGCTACACCTTC.

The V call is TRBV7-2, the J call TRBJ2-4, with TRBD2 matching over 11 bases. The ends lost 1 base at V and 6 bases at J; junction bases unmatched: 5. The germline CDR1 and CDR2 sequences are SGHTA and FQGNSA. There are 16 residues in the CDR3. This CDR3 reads CASSLVPTSGGNIQYF. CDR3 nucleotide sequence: TGTGCCAGCAGCTTAGTCCCCACTAGCGGGGGAAACATTCAGTACTTC.

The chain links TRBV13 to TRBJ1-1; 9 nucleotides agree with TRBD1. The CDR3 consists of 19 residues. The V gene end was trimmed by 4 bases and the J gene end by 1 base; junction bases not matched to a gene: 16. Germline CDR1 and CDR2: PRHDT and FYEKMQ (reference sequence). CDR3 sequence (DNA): TGTGCCAGCAGCTCATACTATCCGGGACAGGGTATGCCGAACACTGAAGCTTTCTTT. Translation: CASSSYYPGQGMPNTEAFF.

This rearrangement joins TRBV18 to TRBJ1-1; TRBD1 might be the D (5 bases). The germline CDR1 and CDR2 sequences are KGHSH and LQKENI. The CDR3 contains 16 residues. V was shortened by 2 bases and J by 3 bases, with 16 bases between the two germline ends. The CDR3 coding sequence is TGTGCCAGCTCACCAAAACTTCAGGGTCTGGACACTGAAGCTTTCTTT. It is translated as CASSPKLQGLDTEAFF. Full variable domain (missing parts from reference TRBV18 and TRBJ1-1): NAGVMQNPRHLVRRRGQEARLRCSPMKGHSHVYWYRQLPEEGLKFMVYLQKENIIDESGMPKERFSAEFPKEGPSILRIQQVVRGDSAAYFCASSPKLQGLDTEAFFGQGTRLTVV.